This T cell receptor beta chain is drawn from a study of blood T cell repertoires in COVID-19. Turning to the study itself: The United States, Italy and Spain were the sources of the acute and convalescent COVID-19 samples. Sample material is recorded as cDNA or gDNA derived from T cells, B-cell-depleted T cells, or PBMCs.

The germline V gene has CDR1 SGHRS and CDR2 YFSETQ. Trimming cost V 4 bases and J 5 bases; bases outside gene matches: 14. The CDR3 extends over 16 amino acids. Original handling: Scientists estimated how many nucleated cells there were by amplifying reference gene primers. Only in-frame clones appear in the TCRdb table, and some are missing; sequencing was by immunoSEQ multiplex PCR. V and J calls and clone size are as listed in that table; D and trimming were resolved from the DNA. The sample gives tens of thousands of clones, about 77% of which show up once; 25% to 30% is in the top ten. The V call is TRBV5-1, the J call TRBJ2-7; 8 bases line up with TRBD1. The sample was peripheral blood. This TCR came from a woman in her seventies with acute or convalescent COVID-19. CDR3 amino acids: CASSRQPGQGMDEQYF. Here the CDR3 DNA reads TGCGCCAGCAGCCGCCAACCCGGACAGGGCATGGACGAGCAGTACTTC.